This T cell receptor beta chain was identified in a study of blood T cell repertoires in COVID-19. Across the study: Acute and convalescent COVID-19 specimens originated in the United States, Italy and Spain. In each case, the material was cDNA or gDNA derived from T cells, B-cell-depleted T cells, or PBMCs.

As processed by the authors: How many nucleated cells were present was estimated from reference gene primer amplification. Profiling relied on immunoSEQ multiplex PCR, and the TCRdb table lists in-frame clones only, not all of them. That table supplies the V and J calls and clone size; D and trimming were determined from the DNA. The sample has 200,000 to 250,000 clones; just over 85% are singletons. In regard to this clone: This sample includes further DNA sequences coding for the same CDR3.

V was trimmed by 0 bases and J by 1 base, leaving 7 bases between them. This CDR3 comprises 15 residues. CDR1 SGHRS and CDR2 YFSETQ come from the germline V gene. The TCR was taken from a man aged 50 to 60 with acute or convalescent COVID-19. The sequenced sample consisted of peripheral blood. The rearrangement links TRBV5-1 to TRBJ2-2; perhaps TRBD2 as D (6 bases). The CDR3 DNA is TGCGCCAGCAGCTTGGCCGGGGGGAACACCGGGGAGCTGTTTTTT. Translating it yields CASSLAGGNTGELFF.